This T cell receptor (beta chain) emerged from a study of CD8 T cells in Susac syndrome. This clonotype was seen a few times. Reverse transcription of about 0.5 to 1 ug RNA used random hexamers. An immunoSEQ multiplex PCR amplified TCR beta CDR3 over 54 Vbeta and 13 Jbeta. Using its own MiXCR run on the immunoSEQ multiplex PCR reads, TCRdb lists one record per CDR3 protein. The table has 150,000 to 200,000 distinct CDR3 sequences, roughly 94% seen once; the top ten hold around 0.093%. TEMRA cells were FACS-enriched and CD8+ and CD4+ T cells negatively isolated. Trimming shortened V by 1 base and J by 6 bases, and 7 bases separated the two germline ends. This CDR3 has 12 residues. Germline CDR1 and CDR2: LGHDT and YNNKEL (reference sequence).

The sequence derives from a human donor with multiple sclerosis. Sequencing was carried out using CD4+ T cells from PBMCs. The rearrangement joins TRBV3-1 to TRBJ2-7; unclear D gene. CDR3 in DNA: TGTGCCAGCAGCCAAGGCTCCGGCGAGCAGTACTTC. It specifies CASSQGSGEQYF.